This T cell receptor (beta chain) was retrieved from a study of long-term antiretroviral therapy in people with HIV. Findings and limits, study-wide: Versus controls, repertoires in people with HIV had narrower CDR3 length ranges. The repertoire was dominated at all time points by clones expanded before ART.

Researchers secured at least one pre-ART and at least two post-ART PBMC samples from each donor. They ran version v3.0 of the immunoSEQ assay at survey level. Sequencing was performed with immunoSEQ multiplex PCR; in TCRdb, only in-frame clones are kept and a portion is missing. Among about 36,000 clones listed, about 94% were seen once. A word on this clone: Its antigen is still unknown.

This TCR was sampled from a woman in her forties or fifties with HIV. Sample: unsorted PBMCs, taken 4.1 years after starting antiretroviral therapy.

The CDR3 coding sequence is TGTGCCAGCAGTCCCCCCCAAAAGAGCTCCTACGAGCAGTACTTC. Translated: CASSPPQKSSYEQYF. The chain combines TRBV27 with TRBJ2-7; D is ambiguous. Germline CDR1 and CDR2: MNHEY and SMNVEV (reference sequence). The V gene lost 5 bases and the J gene lost 0 bases, with 14 bases spanning the gap. The CDR3 runs 15 residues.